These 3 T cell receptor beta chains were sequenced from one sample in a study of T cell changes during pregnancy in multiple sclerosis. Sequencing was performed with immunoSEQ multiplex PCR; in TCRdb, only in-frame clones are kept and a portion is missing. The sample includes about 52,000 clones, about 92% of them seen just once. Sequenced material: CD4+ T cells from peripheral blood mononuclear cells, taken in the third trimester of pregnancy. These receptors were collected from a female donor with multiple sclerosis, enrolled in a pregnancy study.

CDR3 DNA: TGCAGCGTTGGACTCGCGGCAGATACGCAGTATTTT. It specifies CSVGLAADTQYF. The chain is built from TRBV29-1 and TRBJ2-3; D is undetermined. V was pared by 4 bases and J by 4 bases, with 9 bases between. This CDR3 region has 12 residues. Germline V lookup: CDR1 SQVTM, CDR2 ANQGSEA.

This sequence joins TRBV11-3 and TRBJ1-2, with D possibly being TRBD1 (6 bases). Trimming removed 5 bases at V and 3 bases at J, with 7 bases between. The CDR3 contains 12 residues. Germline V gene sequence: CDR1 SGHNT, CDR2 YENEEA. CDR3 bases: TGTGCCAGCAGCCCAGGGGACTATGGCTACACCTTC. Amino acids: CASSPGDYGYTF.

This chain joins TRBV4-1 and TRBJ1-4; 9 bases map to TRBD1. The CDR3 totals 15 residues. The V gene's germline CDR1 is MGHRA and CDR2 YSYEKL. V trimming: 2 bases; J trimming: 8 bases; junction bases outside the gene matches: 6. The CDR3 loop reads CASSQIGQGREKLFF. CDR3 in DNA: TGCGCCAGCAGCCAAATCGGACAGGGGAGAGAAAAACTGTTTTTT.